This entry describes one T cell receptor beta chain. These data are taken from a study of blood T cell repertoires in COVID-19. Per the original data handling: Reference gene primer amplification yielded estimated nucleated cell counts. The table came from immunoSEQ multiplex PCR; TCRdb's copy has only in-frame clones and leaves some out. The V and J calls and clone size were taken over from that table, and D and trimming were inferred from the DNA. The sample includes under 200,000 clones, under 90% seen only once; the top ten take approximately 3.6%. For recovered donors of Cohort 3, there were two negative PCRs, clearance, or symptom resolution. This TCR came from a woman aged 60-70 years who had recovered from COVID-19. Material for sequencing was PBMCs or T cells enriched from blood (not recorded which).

In nucleotides, the CDR3 is TGCGCCAGCAGCCAAGATCTAGTTGACAGGCCGGTATCTTCCTACAATGAGCAGTTCTTC. Translated: CASSQDLVDRPVSSYNEQFF. This chain joins TRBV4-1 and TRBJ2-1; tentative D call: TRBD1 (6 bases). With 0 bases removed from V and 1 base from J, the gap between germline ends came to 22 bases. CDR1 MGHRA and CDR2 YSYEKL come from the germline V gene. The CDR3 runs 20 residues.